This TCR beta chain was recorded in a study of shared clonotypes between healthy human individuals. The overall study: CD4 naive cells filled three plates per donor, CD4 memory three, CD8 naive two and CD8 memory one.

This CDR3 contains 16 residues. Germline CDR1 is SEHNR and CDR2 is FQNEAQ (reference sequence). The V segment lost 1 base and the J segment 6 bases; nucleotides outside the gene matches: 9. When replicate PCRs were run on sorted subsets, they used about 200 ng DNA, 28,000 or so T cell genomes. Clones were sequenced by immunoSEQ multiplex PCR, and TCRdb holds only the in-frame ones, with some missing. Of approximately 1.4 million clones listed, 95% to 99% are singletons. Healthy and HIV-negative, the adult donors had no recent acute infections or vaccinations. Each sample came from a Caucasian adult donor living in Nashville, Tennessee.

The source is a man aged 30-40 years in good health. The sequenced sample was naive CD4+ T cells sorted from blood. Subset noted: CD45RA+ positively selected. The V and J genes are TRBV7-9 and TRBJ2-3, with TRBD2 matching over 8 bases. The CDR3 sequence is CASSLGEAGVMDTQYF. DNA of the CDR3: TGTGCCAGCAGCTTAGGCGAAGCGGGAGTAATGGATACGCAGTATTTT.